This T cell receptor beta chain was captured in a study of identical twins. Study-wide results and limits: High-abundance cord blood beta clonotypes had fewer insertions; memory repertoires showed none. For zero-insertion analyses, partial confounding could come from invariant MAIT and iNKT cells. Out-of-frame TCR alpha sharing observed in monozygotic twins exceeded model estimates.

All of the donors were Caucasians in good health. Only a few counts were recorded for this clonotype. Its antigen is still unknown. TCRdb processed the 5' RACE reads anew with MiXCR; each CDR3 protein has one entry. The data show approximately 550,000 distinct CDR3 sequences, approximately 20% seen once. Trimming pared 0 bases from V and 2 bases from J, leaving 12 bases between. CDR1 and CDR2 from the germline V gene are SGHRS and YFSETQ. CDR3 length: 15 amino acids. A further study also used this sample, focusing on yellow fever vaccine responses in identical twins.

The clonotype was recovered from a woman younger than 30 in good health. The rearrangement uses TRBV5-1 and TRBJ2-7; no clear D. Sequencing was carried out using CD4+ T cells sorted from blood. The CDR3 DNA reads TGCGCCAGCAGCTTGGCGCCGGAAACCGCCTACGAGCAGTACTTC. It translates to CASSLAPETAYEQYF.